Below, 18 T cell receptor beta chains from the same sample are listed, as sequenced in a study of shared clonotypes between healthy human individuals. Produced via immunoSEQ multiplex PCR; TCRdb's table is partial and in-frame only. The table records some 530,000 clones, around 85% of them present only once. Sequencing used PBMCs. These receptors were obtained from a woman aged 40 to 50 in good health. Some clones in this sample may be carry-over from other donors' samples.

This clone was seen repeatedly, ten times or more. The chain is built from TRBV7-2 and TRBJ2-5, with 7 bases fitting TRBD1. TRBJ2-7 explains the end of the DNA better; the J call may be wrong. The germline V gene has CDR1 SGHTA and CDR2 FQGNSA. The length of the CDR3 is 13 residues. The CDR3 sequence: CASRPTGVYEQYF. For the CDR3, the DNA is TGTGCCAGCAGGCCTACAGGGGTCTACGAGCAGTACTTC.

The CDR3 DNA reads as TGCGCCAGCAGCCAGTTCAATGAGCAGTTCTTC. It specifies CASSQFNEQFF. V is TRBV4-1 and J is TRBJ2-1, with D hard to call. Germline CDR1 MGHRA, CDR2 YSYEKL. V was pared by 3 bases and J by 6 bases, with 3 bases between. The CDR3 has 11 amino acids.

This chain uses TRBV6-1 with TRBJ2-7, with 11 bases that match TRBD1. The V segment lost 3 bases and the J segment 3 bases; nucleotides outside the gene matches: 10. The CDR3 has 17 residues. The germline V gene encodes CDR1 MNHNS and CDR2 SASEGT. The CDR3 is CASSEGPGGQGGYEQYF. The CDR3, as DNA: TGTGCCAGCAGTGAGGGGCCCGGGGGACAGGGGGGCTACGAGCAGTACTTC.

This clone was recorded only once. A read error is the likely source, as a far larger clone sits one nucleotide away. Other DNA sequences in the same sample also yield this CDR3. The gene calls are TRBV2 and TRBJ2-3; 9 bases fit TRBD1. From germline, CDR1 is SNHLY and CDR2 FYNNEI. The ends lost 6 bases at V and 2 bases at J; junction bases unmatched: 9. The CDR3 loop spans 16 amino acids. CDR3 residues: CASRRDRETPTDTQYF. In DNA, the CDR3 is TGTGCCAGCAGAAGGGACAGGGAGACTCCCACAGATACGCAGTATTTT.

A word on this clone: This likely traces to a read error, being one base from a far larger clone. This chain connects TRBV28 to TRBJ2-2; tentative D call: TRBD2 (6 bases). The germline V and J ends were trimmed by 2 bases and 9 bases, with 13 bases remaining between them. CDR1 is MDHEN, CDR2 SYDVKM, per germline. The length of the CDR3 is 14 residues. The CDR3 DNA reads TGTGCCAGCAGTTTAGCACTAGCCAGCTGGGAGCTGTTTTTT. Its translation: CASSLALASWELFF.

In DNA, the CDR3 is TGTGCCAGCAGGGACAGACCCTCTGACTATGGCTACACCTTC. It translates to CASRDRPSDYGYTF. The J gene is TRBJ1-2, the V gene TRBV28, with D possibly TRBD1 on 6 matching bases. This CDR3 spans 14 amino acids. V gave up 6 bases and J gave up 3 bases, with 14 bases separating them. The germline V gene encodes CDR1 MDHEN and CDR2 SYDVKM.

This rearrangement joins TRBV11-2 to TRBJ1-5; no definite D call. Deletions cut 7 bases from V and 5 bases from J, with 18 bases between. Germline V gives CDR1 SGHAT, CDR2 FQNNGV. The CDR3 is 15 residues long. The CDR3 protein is CASNLIENADQPQHF. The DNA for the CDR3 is TGTGCCAGCAACCTCATAGAGAATGCCGATCAGCCCCAGCATTTT.

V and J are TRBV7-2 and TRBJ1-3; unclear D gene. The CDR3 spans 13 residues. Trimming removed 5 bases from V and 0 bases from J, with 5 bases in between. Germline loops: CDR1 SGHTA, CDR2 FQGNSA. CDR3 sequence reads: CASSTSSGNTIYF. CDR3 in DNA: TGTGCCAGCAGCACAAGCTCTGGAAACACCATATATTTT.

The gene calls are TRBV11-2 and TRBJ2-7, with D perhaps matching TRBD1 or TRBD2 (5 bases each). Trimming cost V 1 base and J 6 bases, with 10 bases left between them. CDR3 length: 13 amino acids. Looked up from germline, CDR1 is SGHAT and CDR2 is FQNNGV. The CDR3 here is CASSLVAGAEQYF. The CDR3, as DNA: TGTGCCAGCAGCTTAGTGGCCGGGGCCGAGCAGTACTTC.

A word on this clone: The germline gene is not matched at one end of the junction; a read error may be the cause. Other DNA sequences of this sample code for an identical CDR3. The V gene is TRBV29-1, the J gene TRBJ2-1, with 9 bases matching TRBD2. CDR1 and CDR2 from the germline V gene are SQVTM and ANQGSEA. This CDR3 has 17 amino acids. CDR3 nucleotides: TGCAGTGTTGAAGGGTTCGCAGTGACTAGCGGCTACAATGAGCAGTTCTTC. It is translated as CSVEGFAVTSGYNEQFF.

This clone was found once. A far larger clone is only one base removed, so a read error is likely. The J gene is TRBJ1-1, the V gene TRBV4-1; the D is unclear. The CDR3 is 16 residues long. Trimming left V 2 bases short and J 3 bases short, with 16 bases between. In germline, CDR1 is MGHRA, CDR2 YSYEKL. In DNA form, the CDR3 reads TGCGCCAGCAGCCAAACTATTCGAGACGAGGACACTGAAGCTTTCTTT. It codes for CASSQTIRDEDTEAFF.

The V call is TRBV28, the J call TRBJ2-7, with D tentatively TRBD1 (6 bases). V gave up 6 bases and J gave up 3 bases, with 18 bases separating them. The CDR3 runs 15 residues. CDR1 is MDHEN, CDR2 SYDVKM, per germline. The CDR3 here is CASRESTGFRYEQYF. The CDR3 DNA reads TGTGCCAGCAGAGAATCGACAGGTTTTCGCTACGAGCAGTACTTC.

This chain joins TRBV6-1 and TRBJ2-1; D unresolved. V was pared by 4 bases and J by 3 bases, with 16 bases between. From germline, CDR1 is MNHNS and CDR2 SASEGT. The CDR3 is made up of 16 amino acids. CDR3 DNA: TGTGCCAGCAGTGCACGACTCCTCTGGTACTACAATGAGCAGTTCTTC. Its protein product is CASSARLLWYYNEQFF.

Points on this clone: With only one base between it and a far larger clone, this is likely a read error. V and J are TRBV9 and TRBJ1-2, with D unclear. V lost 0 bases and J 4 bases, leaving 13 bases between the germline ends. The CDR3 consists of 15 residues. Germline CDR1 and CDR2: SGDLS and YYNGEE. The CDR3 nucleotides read TGTGCCAGCAGCGTAGAGGGTGCGCTGGGCTATGGCTACACCTTC. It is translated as CASSVEGALGYGYTF. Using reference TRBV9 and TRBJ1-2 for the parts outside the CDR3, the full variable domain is DSGVTQTPKHLITATGQRVTLRCSPRSGDLSVYWYQQSLDQGLQFLIQYYNGEERAKGNILERFSAQQFPDLHSELNLSSLELGDSALYFCASSVEGALGYGYTFGSGTRLTVV.

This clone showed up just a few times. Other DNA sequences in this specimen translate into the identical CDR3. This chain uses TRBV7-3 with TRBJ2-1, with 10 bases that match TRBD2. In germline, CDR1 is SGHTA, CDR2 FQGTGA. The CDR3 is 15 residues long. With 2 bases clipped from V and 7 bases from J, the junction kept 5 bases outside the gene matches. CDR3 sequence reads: CASSLVLAGANEQFF. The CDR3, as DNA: TGTGCCAGCAGCTTAGTTCTAGCGGGAGCTAATGAGCAGTTCTTC.

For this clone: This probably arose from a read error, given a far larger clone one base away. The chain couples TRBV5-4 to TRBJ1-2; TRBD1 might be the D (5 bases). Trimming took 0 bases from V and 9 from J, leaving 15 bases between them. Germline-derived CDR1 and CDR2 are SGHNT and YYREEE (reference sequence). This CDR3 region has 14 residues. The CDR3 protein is CASSLAGRRYCYTF. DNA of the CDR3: TGTGCCAGCAGCTTGGCAGGGAGACGGTATTGCTACACCTTC.

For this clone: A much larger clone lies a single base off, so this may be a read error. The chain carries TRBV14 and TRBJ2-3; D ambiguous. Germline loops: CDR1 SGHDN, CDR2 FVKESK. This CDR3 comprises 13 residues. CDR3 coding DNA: TGTGCCAGCGGCCAAGGGCTCGCAGATACGCAGTATTTT. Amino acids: CASGQGLADTQYF. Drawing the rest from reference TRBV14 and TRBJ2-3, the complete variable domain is EAGVTQFPSHSVIEKGQTVTLRCDPISGHDNLYWYRRVMGKEIKFLLHFVKESKQDESGMPNNRFLAERTGGTYSTLKVQPAELEDSGVYFCASGQGLADTQYFGPGTRLTVL.

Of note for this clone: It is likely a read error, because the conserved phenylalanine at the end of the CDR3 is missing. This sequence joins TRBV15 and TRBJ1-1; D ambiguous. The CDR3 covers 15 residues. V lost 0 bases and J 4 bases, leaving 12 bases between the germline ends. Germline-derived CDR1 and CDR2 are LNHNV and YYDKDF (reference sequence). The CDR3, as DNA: TGTGCCACCAGCAGAGATCAAAGAGTGTTCACTGAAGCTTTCCTT. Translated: CATSRDQRVFTEAFL.